This T cell receptor (beta chain) was captured in a study of cytomegalovirus exposure and HLA in healthy donors (TCRdb year 2017). About the investigation overall: An earlier analysis of roughly 570 of the donors reported 276 Gb of sequence data and 117 million unique TCR beta sequences obtained from about 180 million T cells. An early release that covered fewer than 750 HLA-typed donors contained approximately 300 gigabases of sequencing data and 65 million to 100 million unique TCR sequences. Among the roughly 410 genotyped donors, about 85% belonged to the genetic ancestry cluster associated with self-reported Caucasian donors. The study aimed to test whether signatures of past pathogen exposure could be identified by cataloging public T cell receptors. The study profiled the T cell repertoires of more than 500 subjects by immunosequencing and related them to cytomegalovirus serostatus. Besides the first cohort of about 730 subjects, a separate validation cohort made up of over 95 different subjects was used. High-throughput TCR immunosequencing, statistical association of individual TCRs with disease status, and machine learning were combined to predict cytomegalovirus infection status. To study patterns of TCR occurrence, a later analysis re-analyzed previously published TCR beta repertoires from more than 550 donors and added high-resolution HLA genotyping. Rather than using new phenotypic data, the later analysis identified candidate immune exposures from TCR beta sequences and from how often those sequences occurred across donors. In an earlier analysis of over 550 of the donors, high-throughput TCR beta sequencing was used to judge whether each TCR beta V gene segment behaved as functional or pseudogenic. Donor age, sex, ethnicity and CMV serostatus were collected together with the repertoire data. Genome-wide SNP genotypes for about 55% of the roughly 670 donors were used in a later genetic analysis, which treated that subset as a discovery cohort. Every repertoire in the discovery cohort had been generated on one and the same sequencing platform. Both class I and class II loci were covered by HLA typing, at four-digit resolution. The number of typed donors differed by locus: roughly 629-640 for A, B, C, DRB1 and DQB1; roughly 510 for DQA1; approximately 600 for DPA1; and about 470 for DPB1. A handful of DR-DQ haplotypes were handled as single units for association and clustering because linkage in the cohort was strong. Among 398 genotyped donors of the cohort, an average of about 240,000 unique TCR beta nucleotide sequences were sequenced per donor, roughly a sixth of them non-productive. Study-wide conclusions, independent of this receptor: A further reported finding was that TCR beta sequences accurately predicted the HLA-A and HLA-B alleles for most subjects in the first cohort. A later analysis found that TCR association rates varied across HLA loci, with DRB1 alleles showing the most associated TCRs and HLA-C alleles the fewest. Compared with the approximately 670-donor mean, donors in an Asian-associated ancestry cluster had fewer N-insertions in productive TCRs, according to a later genetic analysis. Some IMGT-functional V segments, including TRBV6-2 and TRBV6-3, could not be distinguished by the 87-base-pair reads and were therefore excluded. Compared with equally common non-associated chains, HLA-associated TCR beta chains in a later analysis were more clonally expanded and had lower generation probabilities. In the study, approximately 150 TCR beta chains were listed as associated with cytomegalovirus. According to a later analysis, parvovirus B19, influenza, CMV and Epstein-Barr virus appeared linked to several top co-occurrence clusters. A group of highly shared sequence variants was considered likely to be a technical artifact of the sequencing pipeline. When HLA alleles, especially DR and DQ, strongly co-occurred, TCR associations were difficult to assign to individual alleles. Correlated functional status among segregating V segments might reflect linkage disequilibrium, but an unknown experimental factor could not be ruled out. Because counts were too low, 15 to 20 rarely observed V segments, including chromosome 9 orphons, were excluded from the earlier analysis of around 640 of the donors. At a false discovery rate of 0.05, a later analysis linked 16,000 or so TCR beta sequences to specific HLA alleles. The cohort was sequenced for TCR beta chains only, and without alpha or paired-chain data the features that could be detected were limited. In vitro tests confirmed that a few of the cytomegalovirus-associated TCR beta chains recognize cytomegalovirus antigens. Most CMV-associated TCR beta chains appeared to be HLA-restricted in a later analysis, and the HLA associations seemed to be driven largely by CMV exposure. Because some donors lacked HLA typing at each locus, the association tests relied only on the typed subset. Roughly uniform sequencing depth across donors was assumed in presence/absence analyses, although this assumption may not hold. The authors suggested that the approach could potentially be extended to other disease states and immunological phenotypes. An association between a missense DCLRE1C variant and V-gene and J-gene trimming of TCR beta chains was found in a later genetic analysis and replicated in an independent cohort. Cytomegalovirus status was reported to be diagnosed by the classifier with high specificity and sensitivity in both the original and validation cohorts. Most TCR sequences were seen in very few donors, while some public TCRs were found in many individuals. In an earlier analysis of approximately 590 of the donors, most TCR beta V segments were observed in productive rearrangements about 87% or about 30% of the time, broadly matching IMGT annotations. For the cohort, immune exposure information was limited to CMV serostatus.

Including the terminal cysteine and phenylalanine, the CDR3 comprises 17 residues. Solely the CDR3 DNA is kept, with 51 bases framed from the first base. Via the germline V gene, CDR1 is LGHNA and CDR2 YSLEER. V and J lose 0 bases and 0 bases, and a span of 13 bases separates them. The cohort was made up of about 610 healthy bone marrow donors. At the time of sampling, all cohort members were nominally healthy, though unrecorded immune exposures were likely present. The donor tested CMV seronegative, placing the donor among the approximately 360 seronegative members of the cohort. A peripheral blood sample was collected from each donor, and TCR beta sequencing was performed on peripheral blood mononuclear cells. The Qiagen DNeasy Blood Extraction Kit was used to extract genomic DNA from the blood cell samples. This clone was counted only a few times. No cognate antigen has been identified for it. No much larger clonotype is one base removed from it; base qualities were not supplied.

Library preparation employed the immunoSEQ multiplex PCR assay. A mixture of 60 forward primers for TCR Vbeta segments and 13 reverse primers for TCR Jbeta segments was used in the multiplex PCR. Amplification of the CDR3 region of rearranged TCR beta genes was performed with a multiplex PCR assay on genomic DNA. On the Illumina HiSeq System, the amplified TCR beta libraries were sequenced as 87-base-pair reads. The authors processed their data as follows. A later analysis tallied 80 million to 95 million unique TCR beta chains across the approximately 670 repertoires, and about 12 million of those chains were shared by two or more donors. To remove PCR and sequencing errors, raw reads were error-corrected and collapsed into unique sequences using a nearest-neighbor algorithm that merged closely related sequences. V, D and J gene segments were assigned by aligning CDR3 sequences to IMGT reference sequences. For a sequence to be retained, at least a six-nucleotide match to both a V gene segment and a J gene segment was required. Rearrangements were classified as productive when the CDR3 lacked stop codons and remained in frame with V and J, and all other rearrangements were classified as non-productive. Following IMGT convention, CDR3 was defined as the stretch from the second conserved V-encoded cysteine up to the conserved J-encoded phenylalanine. The earlier analysis of about 560 of the donors excluded any sequence lacking an unambiguous match to a single V gene segment. An earlier analysis of 587 of the donors called V segments functional above 56.7% productive rearrangements and segregating when the between-donor standard deviation exceeded 5%. A statistical classification framework was developed to diagnose cytomegalovirus status using the catalog of TCR beta chain sequences. A later analysis assigned V and J genes by comparing TCR nucleotide sequences with IMGT/GENE-DB human TR gene sequences. The TCRdist pipeline was used in a later analysis to assign CDR3 sequences and most-parsimonious VDJ recombination scenarios. A later analysis defined each TCR beta chain by its CDR3 amino acid sequence plus V-gene family, and excluded reads lacking a unique V-gene family. In a later analysis, around 600 highly shared, low-generation-probability nucleotide sequences were removed to address suspected cross-contamination and a sequencing artifact. A later analysis calculated a clonal expansion index for each public chain from normalized within-repertoire ranks of inferred template counts. In a later analysis, generation probabilities were computed with a VDJ recombination model fitted to out-of-frame rearrangements, and the resulting probabilities were checked against IGoR. Hypergeometric tests were used in a later analysis to score TCR-TCR, TCR-HLA and TCR-CMV co-occurrence, with a repertoire-size bias correction applied to the TCR pairs. False discovery rates were estimated in a later analysis by permuting HLA or CMV assignments 20 times. In a later analysis, co-occurring TCRs were grouped using DBSCAN, with TCRdist sequence similarity added in when clustering inside HLA-allele-positive subsets. Repertoires with fewer than 30,000 or more than 120,000 public chains, plus five repertoires with anomalous nucleotide sharing, were excluded from co-occurrence clustering. TCRdb holds this immuneACCESS table with in-frame rearrangements only. Some clones are missing; in checked studies, unresolved V genes explain under half, and the rest has no known cause. The V and J calls and clone size are taken from that table; D and trimming were inferred from the DNA. This sample comprises 100,000 or so clones, around 15% of them detected only once. The ten largest clonotypes hold about 0.79% of the sample.

Sequencing used PBMCs. Recombination connected TRBV4-3 to TRBJ2-3, with no reliable assignment of the D segment. This clonotype was obtained from a female donor in good health and CMV-seronegative. The CDR3 amino acid sequence is: CASSQDEVKPSTDTQYF. The nucleotide sequence is given as TGCGCCAGCAGCCAAGATGAGGTCAAACCTAGCACAGATACGCAGTATTTT.